One TCR beta chain is described in this entry. During active infection, Seattle patients enrolled and were then monitored through disease. These data belong to a study of blood T cell repertoires in COVID-19. The wider study: Whether acute or convalescent, the COVID-19 samples came from the United States, Italy and Spain. Sources were T cells, B-cell-depleted T cells, or PBMCs; the material itself was cDNA or gDNA.

Sequenced by immunoSEQ multiplex PCR; TCRdb stores in-frame clones only, minus some. Here the sample spans some 180,000 clones, approximately 80% being singletons. CDR1 and CDR2 (germline): SGHRS, YFSETQ. Losses at the gene ends were 3 bases for V and 5 bases for J; bases not matched to a gene: 13. This CDR3 comprises 17 residues. The TCR originated in a woman in her 40s with COVID-19, enrolled during active disease. The chain is built from TRBV5-1 and TRBJ2-1; 8 bases fit TRBD1. The sample consisted of peripheral blood. CDR3 sequence: CASSSRLQGVVDNEQFF. CDR3 bases: TGCGCCAGCAGCTCGCGACTACAGGGGGTGGTGGACAATGAGCAGTTCTTC.